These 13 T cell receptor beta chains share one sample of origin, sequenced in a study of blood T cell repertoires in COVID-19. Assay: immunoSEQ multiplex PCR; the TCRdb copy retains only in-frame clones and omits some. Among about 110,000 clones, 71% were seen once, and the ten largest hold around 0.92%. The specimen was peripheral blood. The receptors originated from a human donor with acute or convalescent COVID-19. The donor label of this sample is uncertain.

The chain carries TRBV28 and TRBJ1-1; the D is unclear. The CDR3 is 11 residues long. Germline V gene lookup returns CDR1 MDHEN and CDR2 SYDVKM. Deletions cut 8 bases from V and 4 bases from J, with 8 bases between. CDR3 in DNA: TGTGCCAGCGGAGGGCCCACTGAAGCTTTCTTT. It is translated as CASGGPTEAFF.

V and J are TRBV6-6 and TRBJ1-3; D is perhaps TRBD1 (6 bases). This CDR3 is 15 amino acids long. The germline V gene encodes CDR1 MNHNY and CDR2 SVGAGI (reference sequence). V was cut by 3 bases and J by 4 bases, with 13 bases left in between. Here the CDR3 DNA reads TGTGCCAGCAGTTATCTGGCAGGGGTGGGAAACACCATATATTTT. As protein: CASSYLAGVGNTIYF.

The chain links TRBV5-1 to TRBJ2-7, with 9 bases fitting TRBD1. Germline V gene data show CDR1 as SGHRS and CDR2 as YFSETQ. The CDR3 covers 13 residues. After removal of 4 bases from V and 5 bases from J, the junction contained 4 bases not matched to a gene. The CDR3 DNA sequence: TGCGCCAGCAGCCGGGACAGGGTCCACGAGCAGTACTTC. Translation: CASSRDRVHEQYF. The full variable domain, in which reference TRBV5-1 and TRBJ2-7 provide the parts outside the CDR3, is KAGVTQTPRYLIKTRGQQVTLSCSPISGHRSVSWYQQTPGQGLQFLFEYFSETQRNKGNFPGRFSGRQFSNSRSEMNVSTLELGDSALYLCASSRDRVHEQYFGPGTRLTVT.

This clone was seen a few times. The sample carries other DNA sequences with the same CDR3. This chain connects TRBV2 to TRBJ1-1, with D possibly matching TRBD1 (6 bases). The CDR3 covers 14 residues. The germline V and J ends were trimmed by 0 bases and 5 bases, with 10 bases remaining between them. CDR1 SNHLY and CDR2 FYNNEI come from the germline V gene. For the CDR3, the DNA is TGTGCCAGCAGTGAAGCCAGGGGCGGAACTGAAGCTTTCTTT. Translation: CASSEARGGTEAFF. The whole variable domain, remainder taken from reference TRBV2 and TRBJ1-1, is EPEVTQTPSHQVTQMGQEVILRCVPISNHLYFYWYRQILGQKVEFLVSFYNNEISEKSEIFDDQFSVERPDGSNFTLKIRSTKLEDSAMYFCASSEARGGTEAFFGQGTRLTVV.

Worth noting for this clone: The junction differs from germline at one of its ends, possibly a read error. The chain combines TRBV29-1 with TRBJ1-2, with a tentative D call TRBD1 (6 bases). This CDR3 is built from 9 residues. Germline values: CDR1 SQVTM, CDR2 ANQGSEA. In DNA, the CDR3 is TGCAGCGTTGAGCCGGACAGCCTATTC. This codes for CSVEPDSLF.

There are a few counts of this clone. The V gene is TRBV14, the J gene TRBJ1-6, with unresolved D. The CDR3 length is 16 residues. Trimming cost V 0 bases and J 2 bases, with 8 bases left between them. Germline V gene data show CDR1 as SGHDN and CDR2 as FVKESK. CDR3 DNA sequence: TGTGCCAGCAGCCAAGAGAGAGGCGCCTATAATTCACCCCTCCACTTT. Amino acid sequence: CASSQERGAYNSPLHF.

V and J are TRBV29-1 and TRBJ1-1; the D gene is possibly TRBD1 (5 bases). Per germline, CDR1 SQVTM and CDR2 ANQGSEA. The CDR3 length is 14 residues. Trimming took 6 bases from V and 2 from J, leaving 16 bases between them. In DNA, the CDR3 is TGCAGCGTCCCCGGCCAGGGTAGAAACACTGAAGCTTTCTTT. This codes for CSVPGQGRNTEAFF.

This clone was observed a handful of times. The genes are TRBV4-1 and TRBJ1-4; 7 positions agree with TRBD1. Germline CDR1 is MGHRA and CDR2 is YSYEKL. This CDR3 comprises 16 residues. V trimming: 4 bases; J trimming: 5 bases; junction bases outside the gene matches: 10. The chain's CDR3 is CASSPRKTGVNEKLFF. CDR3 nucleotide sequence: TGCGCCAGCAGCCCCAGAAAAACAGGGGTGAATGAAAAACTGTTTTTT.

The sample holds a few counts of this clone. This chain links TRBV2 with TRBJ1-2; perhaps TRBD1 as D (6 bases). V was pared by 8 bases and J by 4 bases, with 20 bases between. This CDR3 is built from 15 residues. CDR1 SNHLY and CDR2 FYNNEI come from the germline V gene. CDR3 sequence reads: CASRDTGSVSYGYTF. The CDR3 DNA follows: TGTGCCAGCCGGGACACAGGATCAGTATCCTATGGCTACACCTTC. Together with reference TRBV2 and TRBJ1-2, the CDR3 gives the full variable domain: EPEVTQTPSHQVTQMGQEVILRCVPISNHLYFYWYRQILGQKVEFLVSFYNNEISEKSEIFDDQFSVERPDGSNFTLKIRSTKLEDSAMYFCASRDTGSVSYGYTFGSGTRLTVV.

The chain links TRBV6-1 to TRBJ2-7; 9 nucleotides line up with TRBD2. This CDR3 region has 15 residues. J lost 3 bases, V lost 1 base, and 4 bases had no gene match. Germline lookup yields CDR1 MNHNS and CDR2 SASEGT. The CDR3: CASSEVAGAYYEQYV. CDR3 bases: TGTGCCAGCAGTGAAGTAGCGGGGGCCTACTACGAGCAGTACGTC.

CDR3 bases: TGTGCCAGCTCACCAAGGGCCGCTGCGGGTCTTGACACAGATACGCAGTATTTT. Residues: CASSPRAAAGLDTDTQYF. The V call is TRBV18, the J call TRBJ2-3; tentatively, D is TRBD2 (5 bases). V shed 2 bases and J shed 2 bases, with 20 bases lying between them. The length of the CDR3 is 18 residues. The germline CDR1 and CDR2 sequences are KGHSH and LQKENI.

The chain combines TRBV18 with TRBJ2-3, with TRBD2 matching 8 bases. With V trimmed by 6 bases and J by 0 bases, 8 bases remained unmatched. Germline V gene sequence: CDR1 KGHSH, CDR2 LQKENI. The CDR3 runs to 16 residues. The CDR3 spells CASSLRSGGSTDTQYF. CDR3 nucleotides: TGTGCCAGCTCCCTCAGGAGCGGGGGTAGCACAGATACGCAGTATTTT.

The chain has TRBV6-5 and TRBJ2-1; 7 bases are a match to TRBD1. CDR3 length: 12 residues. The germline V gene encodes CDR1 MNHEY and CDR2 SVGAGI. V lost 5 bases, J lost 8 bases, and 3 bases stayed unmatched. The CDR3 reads CASSRQGDEQFF. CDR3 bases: TGTGCCAGCAGTAGGCAGGGGGATGAGCAGTTCTTC.